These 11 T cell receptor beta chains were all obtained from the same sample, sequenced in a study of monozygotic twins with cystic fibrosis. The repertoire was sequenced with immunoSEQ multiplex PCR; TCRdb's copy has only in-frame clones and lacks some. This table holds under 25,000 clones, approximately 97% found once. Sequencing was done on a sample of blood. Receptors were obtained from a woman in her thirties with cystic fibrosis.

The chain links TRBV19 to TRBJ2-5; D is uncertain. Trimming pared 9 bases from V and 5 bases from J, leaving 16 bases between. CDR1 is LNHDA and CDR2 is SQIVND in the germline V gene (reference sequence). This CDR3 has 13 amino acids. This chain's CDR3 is CASADTKGETQYF. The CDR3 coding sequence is TGTGCCAGCGCTGACACAAAAGGGGAGACCCAGTACTTC.

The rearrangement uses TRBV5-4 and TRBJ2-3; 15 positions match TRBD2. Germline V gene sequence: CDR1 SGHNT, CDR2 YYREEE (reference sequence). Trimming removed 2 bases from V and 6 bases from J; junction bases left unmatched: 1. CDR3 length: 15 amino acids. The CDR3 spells CASSLGLAGGDTQYF. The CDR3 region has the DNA TGTGCCAGCAGCTTAGGACTAGCGGGGGGGGATACGCAGTATTTT.

The CDR3 spells CASSSGQLRTNEQFF. CDR3 sequence (DNA): TGCGCCAGCAGCTCGGGACAGTTAAGGACCAATGAGCAGTTCTTC. The genes are TRBV5-1 and TRBJ2-1, with 7 bases that match TRBD1. Germline lookup yields CDR1 SGHRS and CDR2 YFSETQ. The CDR3 is 15 amino acids. J was trimmed by 6 bases and V by 3 bases; bases with no gene match: 9. Drawing the rest from reference TRBV5-1 and TRBJ2-1, the complete variable domain is KAGVTQTPRYLIKTRGQQVTLSCSPISGHRSVSWYQQTPGQGLQFLFEYFSETQRNKGNFPGRFSGRQFSNSRSEMNVSTLELGDSALYLCASSSGQLRTNEQFFGPGTRLTVL.

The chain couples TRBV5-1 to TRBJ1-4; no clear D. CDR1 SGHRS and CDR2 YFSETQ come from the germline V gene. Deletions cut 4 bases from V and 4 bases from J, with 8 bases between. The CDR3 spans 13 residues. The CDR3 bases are TGCGCCAGCAGCGTGGGGATTAATGAAAAACTGTTTTTT. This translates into CASSVGINEKLFF.

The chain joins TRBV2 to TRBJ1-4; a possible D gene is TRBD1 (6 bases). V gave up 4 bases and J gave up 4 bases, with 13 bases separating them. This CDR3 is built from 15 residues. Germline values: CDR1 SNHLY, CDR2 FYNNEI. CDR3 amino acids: CASSGPGHFNEKLFF. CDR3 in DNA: TGTGCCAGCAGTGGTCCGGGACACTTTAATGAAAAACTGTTTTTT.

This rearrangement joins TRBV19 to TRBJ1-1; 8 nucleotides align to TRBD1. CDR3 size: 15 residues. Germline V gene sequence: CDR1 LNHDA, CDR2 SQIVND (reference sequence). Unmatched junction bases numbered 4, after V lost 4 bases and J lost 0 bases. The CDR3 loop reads CASSTPDRVNTEAFF. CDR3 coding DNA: TGTGCCAGTAGTACCCCGGACAGGGTGAACACTGAAGCTTTCTTT.

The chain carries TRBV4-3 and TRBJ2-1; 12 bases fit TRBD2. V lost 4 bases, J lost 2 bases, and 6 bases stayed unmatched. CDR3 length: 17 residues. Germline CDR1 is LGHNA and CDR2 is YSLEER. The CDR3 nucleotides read TGCGCCAGCAGCCCAACCACTAGCGGGGGGACCTACAATGAGCAGTTCTTC. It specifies CASSPTTSGGTYNEQFF.

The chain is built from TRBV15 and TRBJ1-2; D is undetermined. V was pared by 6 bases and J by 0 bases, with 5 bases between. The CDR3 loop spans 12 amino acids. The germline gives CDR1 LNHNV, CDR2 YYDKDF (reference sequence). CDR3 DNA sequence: TGTGCCACCAGAGAGGCTAACTATGGCTACACCTTC. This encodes CATREANYGYTF.

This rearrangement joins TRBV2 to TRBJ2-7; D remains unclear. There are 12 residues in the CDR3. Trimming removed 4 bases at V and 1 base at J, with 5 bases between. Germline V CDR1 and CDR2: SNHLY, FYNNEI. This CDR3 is CASSGVSYEQYF. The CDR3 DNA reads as TGTGCCAGCAGTGGGGTTTCCTACGAGCAGTACTTC. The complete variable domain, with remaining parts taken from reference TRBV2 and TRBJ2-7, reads EPEVTQTPSHQVTQMGQEVILRCVPISNHLYFYWYRQILGQKVEFLVSFYNNEISEKSEIFDDQFSVERPDGSNFTLKIRSTKLEDSAMYFCASSGVSYEQYFGPGTRLTVT.

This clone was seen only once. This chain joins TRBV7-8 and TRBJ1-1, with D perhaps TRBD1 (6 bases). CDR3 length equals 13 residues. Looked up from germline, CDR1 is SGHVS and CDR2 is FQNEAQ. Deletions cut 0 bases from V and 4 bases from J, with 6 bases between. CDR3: CASSLAQGTEAFF. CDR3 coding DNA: TGTGCCAGCAGCTTAGCACAGGGCACTGAAGCTTTCTTT. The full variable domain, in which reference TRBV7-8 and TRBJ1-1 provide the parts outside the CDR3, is GAGVSQSPRYKVAKRGQDVALRCDPISGHVSLFWYQQALGQGPEFLTYFQNEAQLDKSGLPSDRFFAERPEGSVSTLKIQRTQQEDSAVYLCASSLAQGTEAFFGQGTRLTVV.

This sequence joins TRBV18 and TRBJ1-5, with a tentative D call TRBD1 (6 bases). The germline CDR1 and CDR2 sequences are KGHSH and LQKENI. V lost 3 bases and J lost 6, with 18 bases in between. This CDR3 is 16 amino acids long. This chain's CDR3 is CASSPPNQGMVQPQHF. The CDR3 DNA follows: TGTGCCAGCTCACCGCCCAACCAGGGGATGGTTCAGCCCCAGCATTTT.